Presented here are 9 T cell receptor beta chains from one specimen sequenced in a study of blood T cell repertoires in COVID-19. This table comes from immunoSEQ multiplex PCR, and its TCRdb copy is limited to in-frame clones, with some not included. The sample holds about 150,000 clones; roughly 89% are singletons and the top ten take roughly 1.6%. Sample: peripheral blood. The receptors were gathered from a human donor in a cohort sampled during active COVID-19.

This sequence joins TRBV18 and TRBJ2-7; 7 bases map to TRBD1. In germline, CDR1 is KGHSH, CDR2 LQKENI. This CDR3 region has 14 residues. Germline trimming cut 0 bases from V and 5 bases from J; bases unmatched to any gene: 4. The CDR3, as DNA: TGTGCCAGCTCACCACCCTTGACAGGGAACGAGCAGTACTTC. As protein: CASSPPLTGNEQYF.

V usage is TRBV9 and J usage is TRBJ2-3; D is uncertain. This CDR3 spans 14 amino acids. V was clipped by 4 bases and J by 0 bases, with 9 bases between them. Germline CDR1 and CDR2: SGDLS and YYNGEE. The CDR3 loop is CASSPRISTDTQYF. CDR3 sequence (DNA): TGTGCCAGCAGCCCTAGAATCAGCACAGATACGCAGTATTTT.

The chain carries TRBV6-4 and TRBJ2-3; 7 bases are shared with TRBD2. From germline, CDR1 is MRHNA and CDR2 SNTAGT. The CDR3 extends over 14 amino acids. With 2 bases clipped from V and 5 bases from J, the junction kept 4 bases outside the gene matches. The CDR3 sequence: CASSDRGDKDTQYF. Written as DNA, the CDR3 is TGTGCCAGCAGTGACCGGGGGGATAAAGATACGCAGTATTTT.

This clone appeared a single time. The CDR3 bases are TGTGCCAGCAGTAACACGACCTACGAGCAGTACTTC. Protein product: CASSNTTYEQYF. This rearrangement joins TRBV7-9 to TRBJ2-7; no clear D. Trimming removed 6 bases from V and 2 bases from J, with 8 bases in between. This CDR3 is 12 amino acids long. CDR1 SEHNR and CDR2 FQNEAQ come from the germline V gene (reference sequence).

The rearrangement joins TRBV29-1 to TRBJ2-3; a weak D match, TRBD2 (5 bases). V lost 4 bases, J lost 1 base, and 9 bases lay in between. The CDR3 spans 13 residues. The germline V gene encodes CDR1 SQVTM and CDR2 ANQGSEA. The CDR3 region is CSVALGGTDTQYF. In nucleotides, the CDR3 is TGCAGCGTTGCTCTCGGGGGCACAGATACGCAGTATTTT.

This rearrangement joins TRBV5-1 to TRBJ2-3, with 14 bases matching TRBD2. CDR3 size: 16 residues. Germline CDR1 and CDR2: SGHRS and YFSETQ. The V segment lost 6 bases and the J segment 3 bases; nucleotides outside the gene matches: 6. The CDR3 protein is CASTMTSGGVTDTQYF. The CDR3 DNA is TGCGCCAGCACCATGACTAGCGGGGGGGTAACAGATACGCAGTATTTT.

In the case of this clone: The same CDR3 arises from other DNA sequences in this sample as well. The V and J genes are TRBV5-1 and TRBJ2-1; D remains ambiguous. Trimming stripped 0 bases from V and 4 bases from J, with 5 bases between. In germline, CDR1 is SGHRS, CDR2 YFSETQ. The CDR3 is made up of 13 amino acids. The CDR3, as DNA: TGCGCCAGCAGCTTGGCCACTTACAATGAGCAGTTCTTC. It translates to CASSLATYNEQFF. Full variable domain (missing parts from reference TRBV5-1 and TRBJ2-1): KAGVTQTPRYLIKTRGQQVTLSCSPISGHRSVSWYQQTPGQGLQFLFEYFSETQRNKGNFPGRFSGRQFSNSRSEMNVSTLELGDSALYLCASSLATYNEQFFGPGTRLTVL.

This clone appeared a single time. CDR3 DNA: TGTGCCAGCAGCCGAAGGGGGCGCGGCACTGAAGCTTTCTTT. Its translation is CASSRRGRGTEAFF. The rearrangement links TRBV11-3 to TRBJ1-1, with 7 bases identical to TRBD1. The V gene end was trimmed by 5 bases and the J gene end by 4 bases; junction bases not matched to a gene: 7. The CDR3 sequence is 14 residues long. CDR1 SGHNT and CDR2 YENEEA come from the germline V gene.

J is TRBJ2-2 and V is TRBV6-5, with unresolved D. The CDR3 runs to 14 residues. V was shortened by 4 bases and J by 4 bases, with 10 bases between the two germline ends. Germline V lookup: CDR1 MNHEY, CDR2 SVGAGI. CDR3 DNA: TGTGCCAGCAGTTCCTACACAGTCACCGGGGAGCTGTTTTTT. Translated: CASSSYTVTGELFF.